The clone carrying this TCR beta chain has just one count. As yet, its antigen is unknown. The sample originates from a study of OX40 agonist ivuxolimab in advanced cancers. Background on the study: There were three patients with partial responses, one having hepatocellular carcinoma and two cutaneous melanoma. Study observations and caveats: Expanded clones tended on average to be more numerous among CD8+ T cells than CD4+. The study observed clonal expansion of CD4+ and CD8+ blood T cells by week 6 at 0.1 to 3.0 mg/kg.

Measured with immunoSEQ multiplex PCR; TCRdb has only the in-frame clones, and not every one. Of under 70,000 clones in the sample, about nine tenths were seen once. The V gene end was trimmed by 0 bases and the J gene end by 5 bases; junction bases not matched to a gene: 12. From germline, CDR1 is SGHRS and CDR2 YFSETQ. The CDR3 length is 17 residues. The V call is TRBV5-1, the J call TRBJ2-7; 9 positions agree with TRBD2. This specimen was CD4+ or CD8+ T cells sorted from blood, taken in a trial of the OX40 agonist ivuxolimab. This receptor was identified in an adult with an advanced solid tumor such as melanoma, head and neck, liver or kidney cancer. CDR3 loop: CASSLVGGGASVHEQYF. The CDR3 region has the DNA TGCGCCAGCAGCTTGGTCGGCGGGGGGGCCAGCGTCCACGAGCAGTACTTC.